The source of this T cell receptor beta chain is a study of Graves' ophthalmopathy and Graves' hyperthyroidism. Study-wide results and limits: Most thyroid clonotypes with frequency above 0.001 were detected in blood too.

Amplification from RNA transcripts yielded the TCR beta CDR3 regions. First-round RT-PCR employed HTBI primers, with a second-round multiplex PCR after it. TCRdb ran MiXCR on the multiplex PCR reads and lists one entry per CDR3 protein. Among 360,000 or so distinct CDR3 sequences, approximately 20% were seen once, and the ten largest hold around 1.5%. Moderate-to-severe activity, CAS ≥3, NOSPECS ≥4 and a duration under 3 months were seen in donors with ophthalmopathy. The PBMCs were taken from roughly 9.3 ml of fresh peripheral blood. On this clonotype: Its antigen is not identified.

Looked up from germline, CDR1 is SGHTA and CDR2 is FQGNSA. The CDR3 is 13 amino acids. Trimming took off 0 bases at V and 5 bases at J, with 8 bases between the two ends. The chain carries TRBV7-2 and TRBJ2-7; perhaps TRBD2 as D (5 bases). Sequencing was carried out using peripheral blood. The TCR was taken from a woman aged 18 to 35 with Graves' ophthalmopathy. The CDR3 DNA follows: TGTGCCAGCAGCTTAGCGTCGGGGAACGAGCAGTACTTC. It is translated as CASSLASGNEQYF. Complete variable domain (other parts from reference TRBV7-2 and TRBJ2-7): GAGVSQSPSNKVTEKGKDVELRCDPISGHTALYWYRQSLGQGLEFLIYFQGNSAPDKSGLPSDRFSAERTGGSVSTLTIQRTQQEDSAVYLCASSLASGNEQYFGPGTRLTVT.